This T cell receptor beta chain was documented in a study of blood T cell repertoires in COVID-19. Study context: Sites across the United States, Italy and Spain contributed samples from acute and convalescent COVID-19. Sources were T cells, B-cell-depleted T cells, or PBMCs; the material itself was cDNA or gDNA.

Per the authors' pipeline: Cell counts per sample came from amplifying reference gene primers. TCRdb's table, derived via immunoSEQ multiplex PCR, lists solely in-frame clones and lacks some. V, J and clone size are taken as reported in that table, and D and trimming were inferred from the DNA itself. The table lists 140,000 to 150,000 clones, 80% of them singletons, with 10% to 15% in the top ten. The clonotype was recovered from a man aged 55 to 70 with active or convalescent COVID-19. The sample taken for sequencing was peripheral blood.

CDR3 protein: CASSLATTSSGSEQFF. The CDR3 DNA reads as TGTGCCAGCAGCTTAGCGACGACATCCTCCGGGAGTGAGCAGTTCTTC. V gene TRBV7-8 combines with J gene TRBJ2-1, with D perhaps TRBD2 (6 bases). The CDR3 length is 16 residues. The germline V gene encodes CDR1 SGHVS and CDR2 FQNEAQ. V lost 0 bases and J lost 9, with 18 bases in between.